Detailed here is one T cell receptor beta chain. Using immunoSEQ multiplex PCR, the repertoire was profiled, and TCRdb retains in-frame clones only, with some absent. The sample shows 300,000 or so clones, around nine tenths of them seen only once. This sample is drawn from a study of blood T cell repertoires in COVID-19. The germline V and J ends were trimmed by 3 bases and 4 bases, with 10 bases remaining between them. The CDR3 runs 14 residues. Per the germline V gene, CDR1 is SGHRS and CDR2 is YFSETQ. This sequence originates from a woman aged 25-40 years who had recovered from COVID-19. Sequenced: PBMCs or T cells enriched from blood (not recorded which). The rearrangement links TRBV5-1 to TRBJ1-4; D gene uncertain. The CDR3 sequence is CASSWRRGNEKLFF. The CDR3 coding sequence is TGCGCCAGCAGCTGGAGACGAGGTAATGAAAAACTGTTTTTT.